This TCR beta chain came from a study of cytomegalovirus exposure and HLA in healthy donors. Study conclusions and caveats: With later analysis, a missense DCLRE1C variant became linked to TCR beta V- and J-gene trimming.

Germline V gene lookup returns CDR1 SGDLS and CDR2 YYNGEE. V was shortened by 0 bases and J by 4 bases, with 11 bases between the two germline ends. The CDR3 is 15 residues long. Participants comprised healthy donors of bone marrow. The PCR ran on 60 Vbeta and 13 Jbeta primers. Clones were sequenced by immunoSEQ multiplex PCR, and TCRdb holds only the in-frame ones, with some missing. Of about 130,000 clones listed, about 85% are singletons. The sample holds a few counts of this clone. The antigen is undetermined. V gene TRBV9 combines with J gene TRBJ2-1, with unresolved D. The specimen sequenced was PBMCs. The TCR sequence derives from a young man in good health and CMV-seropositive. The CDR3 DNA reads as TGTGCCAGCAGCGTAGGCACCCTTACATACAATGAGCAGTTCTTC. Amino acid sequence: CASSVGTLTYNEQFF. The variable domain in full, with the rest retrieved from reference TRBV9 and TRBJ2-1, is DSGVTQTPKHLITATGQRVTLRCSPRSGDLSVYWYQQSLDQGLQFLIQYYNGEERAKGNILERFSAQQFPDLHSELNLSSLELGDSALYFCASSVGTLTYNEQFFGPGTRLTVL.